The 22 T cell receptor beta chains given below trace back to one sample, sequenced in a study of T cell changes during pregnancy in multiple sclerosis. Some clones are missing from TCRdb's copy, which holds only in-frame ones; the method was immunoSEQ multiplex PCR. The sample holds 98,000 or so clones, approximately 93% seen once. The sample in question was peripheral blood, obtained after pregnancy. All receptors derive from a female donor with multiple sclerosis, enrolled in a pregnancy study.

This clone was picked up one time. The chain couples TRBV6-1 to TRBJ2-1, with 13 bases lining up with TRBD2. CDR3 length equals 15 residues. Germline V lookup: CDR1 MNHNS, CDR2 SASEGT. Trimming at V came to 8 bases and at J to 6 bases, leaving 7 bases not matched to a gene. The CDR3 region has the DNA TGTGCCAGCCGGACTAGCGGGAGCTTGGGCAATGAGCAGTTCTTC. It encodes CASRTSGSLGNEQFF.

V is TRBV5-1 and J is TRBJ2-1, with 8 bases aligning to TRBD1. The V and J ends lost 2 bases and 3 bases, in that order; junction bases with no gene match: 7. Germline V gives CDR1 SGHRS, CDR2 YFSETQ. There are 16 residues in the CDR3. CDR3: CASSFLRDRGYNEQFF. The CDR3 region has the DNA TGCGCCAGCAGCTTTTTGCGAGACAGGGGCTACAATGAGCAGTTCTTC.

V gene TRBV9 combines with J gene TRBJ2-6; 7 nucleotides align to TRBD1. This CDR3 has 15 amino acids. The germline V gene has CDR1 SGDLS and CDR2 YYNGEE. The J segment lost 2 bases and the V segment lost 3 bases, leaving 2 bases of the junction unmatched. The CDR3 nucleotides read TGTGCCAGCAGCGACAGGGGCCCTGGGGCCAACGTCCTGACTTTC. Its protein is CASSDRGPGANVLTF.

The gene calls are TRBV29-1 and TRBJ1-3; TRBD1 matches at 8 bases. The junction had 6 bases not matched to a gene; V was cut back by 4 bases and J by 4 bases. Germline V gene data show CDR1 as SQVTM and CDR2 as ANQGSEA. The CDR3 is 14 residues long. The CDR3 reads CSVAHRGSGNTIYF. The CDR3 DNA reads as TGCAGCGTTGCGCACAGGGGGTCCGGAAACACCATATATTTT.

The chain uses TRBV7-2 and TRBJ2-5; D may be TRBD2 (6 bases). CDR1 is SGHTA and CDR2 is FQGNSA in the germline V gene. V lost 4 bases and J lost 5, with 23 bases in between. The CDR3 runs to 17 residues. In DNA, the CDR3 is TGTGCCAGCAGCTCGGGGGACTTCTGGGGAGGTGGGGAGACCCAGTACTTC. Translation: CASSSGDFWGGGETQYF.

The chain recombines TRBV11-2 with TRBJ2-7; tentative D call: TRBD1 (6 bases). Germline V gene sequence: CDR1 SGHAT, CDR2 FQNNGV. V was clipped by 5 bases and J by 3 bases, with 17 bases between them. The CDR3 spans 15 residues. In DNA, the CDR3 is TGTGCCAGCAGCCTCTCGGACAGTATCTTCTACGAGCAGTACTTC. Translating it yields CASSLSDSIFYEQYF.

The chain joins TRBV27 to TRBJ2-3, with 9 nucleotides matching TRBD1. Per germline, CDR1 MNHEY and CDR2 SMNVEV (reference sequence). Germline trimming cut 5 bases from V and 6 bases from J; bases unmatched to any gene: 15. The CDR3 sequence is 17 residues long. The CDR3 sequence is CASSTTSGTGYSDTQYF. In DNA form, the CDR3 reads TGTGCCAGCAGTACCACGTCCGGGACAGGGTATTCGGATACGCAGTATTTT.

The rearrangement uses TRBV7-9 and TRBJ2-7; 15 nucleotides align to TRBD2. Trimming took 7 bases from V and 3 from J; bases not matched to a gene: 7. This CDR3 has 16 residues. Germline assignment: CDR1 SEHNR and CDR2 FQNEAQ (reference sequence). In nucleotides, the CDR3 is TGTGCCAGCACCGGACTAGCGGGAGGGCCGGACTACGAGCAGTACTTC. Its translation: CASTGLAGGPDYEQYF.

The chain uses TRBV29-1 and TRBJ1-2; 12 bases match TRBD1. The trim removed 4 bases at V and 8 bases at J, leaving 8 bases unmatched. The CDR3 has 14 residues. Germline CDR1 is SQVTM and CDR2 is ANQGSEA. The DNA of the CDR3 is TGCAGCGTTGGTTCGGGACAGGGGGCGGGGGGCTACACCTTC. Protein: CSVGSGQGAGGYTF.

This clone showed up just once. V usage is TRBV6-1 and J usage is TRBJ2-7; D possibly corresponds to TRBD1 (6 bases). Germline-derived CDR1 and CDR2 are MNHNS and SASEGT. Between the trimmed V and J ends, which lost 3 bases and 3 bases, there was a span of 12 bases. This CDR3 has 14 amino acids. CDR3 protein: CASSEKTGHYEQYF. The CDR3 DNA is TGTGCCAGCAGTGAGAAGACAGGTCACTACGAGCAGTACTTC.

The genes are TRBV19 and TRBJ2-1; no clear D gene. Trimming left V 3 bases short and J 5 bases short, with 8 bases between. CDR1 and CDR2 from the germline V gene are LNHDA and SQIVND (reference sequence). There are 13 residues in the CDR3. DNA for the CDR3: TGTGCCAGTAGTATGGTAGCTCACAATGAGCAGTTCTTC. This gives the protein CASSMVAHNEQFF. The complete variable domain, with remaining parts taken from reference TRBV19 and TRBJ2-1, reads DGGITQSPKYLFRKEGQNVTLSCEQNLNHDAMYWYRQDPGQGLRLIYYSQIVNDFQKGDIAEGYSVSREKKESFPLTVTSAQKNPTAFYLCASSMVAHNEQFFGPGTRLTVL.

This chain connects TRBV28 to TRBJ1-1, with no clear D. The length of the CDR3 is 13 residues. Between the trimmed V and J ends, which lost 5 bases and 4 bases, there was a span of 11 bases. Germline-derived CDR1 and CDR2 are MDHEN and SYDVKM. The chain's CDR3 is CASSISMVTEAFF. As DNA, the CDR3 is TGTGCCAGCAGTATAAGCATGGTCACTGAAGCTTTCTTT. Complete variable domain (other parts from reference TRBV28 and TRBJ1-1): DVKVTQSSRYLVKRTGEKVFLECVQDMDHENMFWYRQDPGLGLRLIYFSYDVKMKEKGDIPEGYSVSREKKERFSLILESASTNQTSMYLCASSISMVTEAFFGQGTRLTVV.

This sequence joins TRBV29-1 and TRBJ2-7, with 7 bases identical to TRBD2. V lost 3 bases and J lost 7; bases outside the gene matches: 6. The CDR3 consists of 12 residues. The germline V gene has CDR1 SQVTM and CDR2 ANQGSEA. In nucleotides, the CDR3 is TGCAGCGTTGATGTCCTCGGGGGGGAGCAGTACTTC. Translating gives CSVDVLGGEQYF.

V is TRBV19 and J is TRBJ2-7; 10 nucleotides agree with TRBD1. Germline trimming cut 5 bases from V and 0 bases from J; bases unmatched to any gene: 4. Per the germline V gene, CDR1 is LNHDA and CDR2 is SQIVND (reference sequence). There are 15 residues in the CDR3. CDR3 residues: CASSPRTGGSYEQYF. Here the CDR3 DNA reads TGTGCCAGTAGTCCTAGGACAGGGGGCTCCTACGAGCAGTACTTC.

The CDR3 DNA sequence: TGTGCCAGCAGAAGGGACTTGACCTCCTACGAGCAGTACTTC. This translates into CASRRDLTSYEQYF. The J gene is TRBJ2-7, the V gene TRBV6-1; D perhaps matches TRBD2 (6 bases). The CDR3 runs 14 residues. Trimming took off 6 bases at V and 0 bases at J, with 12 bases between the two ends. Germline V lookup: CDR1 MNHNS, CDR2 SASEGT.

The chain joins TRBV5-6 to TRBJ2-1, with a weak D call TRBD2 (5 bases). The CDR3 totals 15 residues. The germline gives CDR1 SGHDT, CDR2 YYEEEE. V gave up 0 bases and J gave up 2 bases, with 9 bases separating them. The CDR3 is CASSLDPGTYNEQFF. The CDR3 DNA sequence: TGTGCCAGCAGCTTGGATCCGGGAACCTACAATGAGCAGTTCTTC.

The genes are TRBV18 and TRBJ2-3; D is unresolved. Looked up from germline, CDR1 is KGHSH and CDR2 is LQKENI. The V gene lost 4 bases and the J gene lost 4 bases, with 12 bases spanning the gap. The CDR3 spans 14 residues. Here the CDR3 DNA reads TGTGCCAGCTCACTCCGACTGCCCCCAGATACGCAGTATTTT. It translates to CASSLRLPPDTQYF.

This chain joins TRBV4-1 and TRBJ2-2; the D gene is possibly TRBD1 (5 bases). The V end lost 0 bases, the J end lost 0 bases, and 11 bases lay between the germline ends. CDR3 size: 17 residues. Germline V gene lookup returns CDR1 MGHRA and CDR2 YSYEKL. CDR3 region: CASSQDRQGANTGELFF. CDR3 sequence (DNA): TGCGCCAGCAGCCAAGATCGGCAGGGCGCGAACACCGGGGAGCTGTTTTTT.

The chain uses TRBV6-1 and TRBJ1-4; 7 bases agree with TRBD1. This CDR3 has 16 residues. V lost 1 base and J lost 5; bases outside the gene matches: 7. The germline V gene encodes CDR1 MNHNS and CDR2 SASEGT. CDR3 nucleotide sequence: TGTGCCAGCAGTGAAGTGCGGGGACAGATAAATGAAAAACTGTTTTTT. Translation: CASSEVRGQINEKLFF.

This chain links TRBV30 with TRBJ1-1; no firm D call. V was cut by 0 bases and J by 3 bases, with 5 bases left in between. This CDR3 comprises 12 residues. Germline lookup yields CDR1 GTSNPN and CDR2 SVGIG (reference sequence). The CDR3 here is CAWSVQHTEAFF. CDR3 DNA sequence: TGTGCCTGGAGTGTACAGCACACTGAAGCTTTCTTT.

The V call is TRBV4-1, the J call TRBJ2-2; TRBD1 matches at 9 bases. V lost 4 bases to trimming and J lost 4 bases; unmatched junction nucleotides: 7. CDR1 MGHRA and CDR2 YSYEKL come from the germline V gene. There are 16 residues in the CDR3. The CDR3 DNA reads TGCGCCAGCAGCCCCGGGACAGGGTGGATCACCGGGGAGCTGTTTTTT. This gives the protein CASSPGTGWITGELFF.

The chain joins TRBV9 to TRBJ1-3; TRBD1 aligns across 9 bases. The CDR3 length is 19 residues. From germline, CDR1 is SGDLS and CDR2 YYNGEE. Trimming at V came to 5 bases and at J to 0 bases, leaving 15 bases not matched to a gene. Here the CDR3 reads CASRGTGSIAGSSGNTIYF. CDR3 DNA sequence: TGTGCCAGCAGGGGGACAGGGAGTATCGCAGGGTCCTCTGGAAACACCATATATTTT.